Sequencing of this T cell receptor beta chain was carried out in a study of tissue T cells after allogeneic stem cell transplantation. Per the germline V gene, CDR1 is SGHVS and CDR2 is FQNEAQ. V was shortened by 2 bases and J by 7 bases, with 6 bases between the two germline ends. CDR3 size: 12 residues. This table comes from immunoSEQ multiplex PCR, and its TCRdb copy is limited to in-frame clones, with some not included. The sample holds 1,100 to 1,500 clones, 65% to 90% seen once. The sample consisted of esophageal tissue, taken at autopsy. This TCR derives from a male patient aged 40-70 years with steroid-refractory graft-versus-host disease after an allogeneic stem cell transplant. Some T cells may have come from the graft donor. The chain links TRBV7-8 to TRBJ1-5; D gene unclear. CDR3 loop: CASSLPAQPQHF. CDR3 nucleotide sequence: TGTGCCAGCAGCTTACCCGCCCAGCCCCAGCATTTT.